What follows are 8 T cell receptor beta chains derived from one specimen sequenced in a study of T cells after yellow fever vaccination. A single record per CDR3 protein comes from TCRdb applying MiXCR to the 5' RACE reads. The sample yields around 320,000 distinct CDR3 sequences, approximately 10% seen once. Sequencing was performed on CD4+ T cells sorted from PBMCs, taken 5 days after the yellow fever booster vaccination. The receptors were gathered from a man younger than 35 who received the YFV17D yellow fever vaccine.

This clonotype has just a few counts. The chain links TRBV7-2 to TRBJ2-1, with a weak D call TRBD1 (5 bases). The CDR3 sequence is 14 residues long. Germline CDR1 reads SGHTA; CDR2 reads FQGNSA. Trimming took 2 bases from V and 5 from J, leaving 10 bases between them. CDR3 coding DNA: TGTGCCAGCAGCTTACGTCCCAGGGACAATGAGCAGTTCTTC. It codes for CASSLRPRDNEQFF.

Ten or more counts support this clonotype. This rearrangement joins TRBV30 to TRBJ1-4, with D perhaps matching TRBD1 (5 bases). The germline V gene encodes CDR1 GTSNPN and CDR2 SVGIG (reference sequence). Trimming removed 5 bases from V and 6 bases from J, with 13 bases in between. CDR3 length: 13 amino acids. As DNA, the CDR3 is TGTGCCTGGGGAGGGACCTCGGATGAAAAACTGTTTTTT. This gives the protein CAWGGTSDEKLFF.

This chain links TRBV7-3 with TRBJ2-3; 8 nucleotides agree with TRBD1. CDR1 is SGHTA and CDR2 is FQGTGA in the germline V gene. J lost 1 base, V lost 5 bases, and 8 bases had no gene match. This CDR3 is built from 16 residues. DNA of the CDR3: TGTGCCAGCAGCCCACGGCCGGGACAGGGCACAGATACGCAGTATTTT. It yields the protein CASSPRPGQGTDTQYF.

The chain is built from TRBV29-1 and TRBJ1-4; D perhaps matches TRBD1 (5 bases). Germline lookup yields CDR1 SQVTM and CDR2 ANQGSEA. The CDR3 has 13 residues. Trimming pared 6 bases from V and 8 bases from J, leaving 16 bases between. The CDR3 DNA follows: TGCAGCGTCGAGGACTCAGGGCGGGAAAAACTGTTTTTT. It encodes CSVEDSGREKLFF.

The chain carries TRBV9 and TRBJ1-4; D may be TRBD1 (5 bases). Trimming removed 1 base at V and 3 bases at J, with 13 bases between. The CDR3 has 16 residues. Germline lookup yields CDR1 SGDLS and CDR2 YYNGEE. The CDR3 sequence is CASSVNTGPPNEKLFF. The DNA for the CDR3 is TGTGCCAGCAGCGTAAATACGGGGCCACCTAATGAAAAACTGTTTTTT. Full variable domain (missing parts from reference TRBV9 and TRBJ1-4): DSGVTQTPKHLITATGQRVTLRCSPRSGDLSVYWYQQSLDQGLQFLIQYYNGEERAKGNILERFSAQQFPDLHSELNLSSLELGDSALYFCASSVNTGPPNEKLFFGSGTQLSVL.

The sample holds a few counts of this clonotype. The chain has TRBV5-1 and TRBJ1-1, with 7 bases matching TRBD1. The ends lost 5 bases at V and 0 bases at J; junction bases unmatched: 10. The CDR3 extends over 16 amino acids. The germline CDR1 and CDR2 sequences are SGHRS and YFSETQ. The CDR3 here is CASRGLTGRMNTEAFF. In DNA form, the CDR3 reads TGCGCCAGCAGGGGTTTGACAGGGCGGATGAACACTGAAGCTTTCTTT.

This chain links TRBV7-8 with TRBJ2-2; D gene uncertain. This CDR3 has 14 residues. CDR1 is SGHVS, CDR2 FQNEAQ, per germline. Trimming pared 6 bases from V and 6 bases from J, leaving 14 bases between. Here the CDR3 DNA reads TGTGCCAGCAGTTTCACAGAGTCGGCCGGGGAGCTGTTTTTT. Translated, it gives CASSFTESAGELFF. Variable domain in full (rest from reference TRBV7-8 and TRBJ2-2): GAGVSQSPRYKVAKRGQDVALRCDPISGHVSLFWYQQALGQGPEFLTYFQNEAQLDKSGLPSDRFFAERPEGSVSTLKIQRTQQEDSAVYLCASSFTESAGELFFGEGSRLTVL.

This clonotype was detected a few times. The chain uses TRBV3-1 and TRBJ2-2, with D tentatively TRBD2 (6 bases). Germline V lookup: CDR1 LGHDT, CDR2 YNNKEL (reference sequence). This CDR3 comprises 17 residues. The germline V and J ends were trimmed by 0 bases and 0 bases, with 11 bases remaining between them. CDR3 amino acids: CASSQDLGGPNTGELFF. CDR3 nucleotides: TGTGCCAGCAGCCAAGATTTGGGGGGACCGAACACCGGGGAGCTGTTTTTT.